These 22 T cell receptor beta chains originate from one sample sequenced in a study of blood T cell repertoires in COVID-19 (dated by TCRdb to the early 2020s). Libraries were made using the immunoSEQ multiplex PCR assay. TCRdb took this table from immuneACCESS and kept in-frame rearrangements with V and J called. Such tables lack part of the clones; where checked against another copy, unresolved V genes explain under half of the gap, and the rest is unexplained. The sample table contains 140,000 to 150,000 clones; only one count was recorded for about 85% of them. The top ten hold roughly 2.5% of the sample. The sequenced material came from peripheral blood. The source is a human donor with COVID-19, enrolled during active disease. The donor label of this sample is uncertain.

The chain combines TRBV27 with TRBJ2-7; weak D call: TRBD1 (6 bases). Germline V CDR1 and CDR2: MNHEY, SMNVEV (reference sequence). Trimming took off 3 bases at V and 2 bases at J, with 14 bases between the two ends. The CDR3 is made up of 15 amino acids. The CDR3 DNA sequence: TGTGCCAGCAGTTTTAGGGGGAGTTATGCCTACGAGCAGTACTTC. This translates into CASSFRGSYAYEQYF.

This sequence joins TRBV7-3 and TRBJ2-3; tentative D call: TRBD1 (5 bases). From germline, CDR1 is SGHTA and CDR2 FQGTGA. The V end was cut by 2 bases, the J end by 4 bases, with 16 bases between. This CDR3 contains 16 residues. The CDR3 region is CASSLGAGLGSDTQYF. CDR3 nucleotides: TGTGCCAGCAGCTTAGGGGCAGGGCTGGGATCAGATACGCAGTATTTT.

Written as DNA, the CDR3 is TGTGCCAGTAGTCCGGGGAGGGAGGTAGGACAGCCCCAGCATTTT. This gives the protein CASSPGREVGQPQHF. V and J are TRBV19 and TRBJ1-5; no firm D call. CDR3 length: 15 amino acids. Per the germline V gene, CDR1 is LNHDA and CDR2 is SQIVND (reference sequence). V was cut by 5 bases and J by 7 bases, with 18 bases left in between.

CDR3 amino acids: CASSLQLMSTQHF. CDR3 DNA: TGTGCCAGCAGCCTACAGTTAATGTCGACCCAGCATTTT. The V and J genes are TRBV6-5 and TRBJ1-5; D not resolved. Trimming took 6 bases from V and 11 from J, leaving 17 bases between them. This CDR3 has 13 residues. Germline values: CDR1 MNHEY, CDR2 SVGAGI.

The rearrangement links TRBV5-4 to TRBJ1-2; 10 positions agree with TRBD1. From germline, CDR1 is SGHNT and CDR2 YYREEE (reference sequence). The CDR3 contains 15 residues. V trimming: 4 bases; J trimming: 2 bases; junction bases outside the gene matches: 5. This chain's CDR3 is CASSPGQGGNYGYTF. CDR3 DNA: TGTGCCAGCAGCCCTGGACAGGGGGGCAACTATGGCTACACCTTC.

The J gene is TRBJ1-3, the V gene TRBV13; TRBD1 matches 7 bases. The V and J ends lost 0 bases and 4 bases, in that order; junction bases with no gene match: 3. Germline V gene lookup returns CDR1 PRHDT and CDR2 FYEKMQ (reference sequence). The CDR3 contains 15 residues. The CDR3 region has the DNA TGTGCCAGCAGCTTAGGAGGGACAGCCGGAAACACCATATATTTT. Its protein is CASSLGGTAGNTIYF.

The chain recombines TRBV2 with TRBJ1-1; 7 bases line up with TRBD1. The ends lost 7 bases at V and 4 bases at J; junction bases unmatched: 12. The CDR3 sequence is 15 residues long. From germline, CDR1 is SNHLY and CDR2 FYNNEI. The CDR3 nucleotides are TGTGCCAGCAAAGGGACAGAGTTGTTTAGCACTGAAGCTTTCTTT. This translates into CASKGTELFSTEAFF.

This rearrangement joins TRBV4-2 to TRBJ1-3; D is possibly TRBD1 (6 bases). The germline V gene has CDR1 LGHNA and CDR2 YNFKEQ. The CDR3 sequence is 14 residues long. Trimming took 0 bases from V and 8 from J, leaving 11 bases between them. Written as DNA, the CDR3 is TGTGCCAGCAGCCAAGATTACAGGGAAGACACCATATATTTT. This codes for CASSQDYREDTIYF.

The rearrangement uses TRBV15 and TRBJ1-2; TRBD1 agrees at 7 bases. V shed 2 bases, J shed 1 base, and the junction held 7 bases outside the gene matches. The germline gives CDR1 LNHNV, CDR2 YYDKDF (reference sequence). The CDR3 covers 16 residues. CDR3 nucleotide sequence: TGTGCCACCAGCAGAACCACGGGACAGTTTAACTATGGCTACACCTTC. It translates to CATSRTTGQFNYGYTF.

This chain joins TRBV10-3 and TRBJ1-5; D possibly corresponds to TRBD1 (6 bases). Germline V gene data show CDR1 as ENHRY and CDR2 as SYGVKD. This CDR3 is 13 amino acids long. Deletions cut 7 bases from V and 4 bases from J, with 11 bases between. Here the CDR3 reads CAIKGDLNQPQHF. Here the CDR3 DNA reads TGTGCCATCAAGGGGGACCTAAATCAGCCCCAGCATTTT.

CDR3 protein: CASNPGQYNSPLHF. CDR3 bases: TGTGCCAGCAACCCGGGACAGTATAATTCACCCCTCCACTTT. The J gene is TRBJ1-6, the V gene TRBV11-2, with 7 bases matching TRBD1. This CDR3 has 14 residues. Looked up from germline, CDR1 is SGHAT and CDR2 is FQNNGV. After removal of 7 bases from V and 4 bases from J, the junction contained 4 bases not matched to a gene.

V gene TRBV30 combines with J gene TRBJ1-1, with TRBD1 matching over 12 bases. The length of the CDR3 is 18 residues. Germline assignment: CDR1 GTSNPN and CDR2 SVGIG (reference sequence). The J segment lost 1 base and the V segment lost 3 bases, leaving 12 bases of the junction unmatched. The CDR3 sequence: CAWRVRDRGLGENTEAFF. The CDR3 DNA sequence: TGTGCCTGGAGAGTCCGGGACAGGGGGCTCGGTGAGAACACTGAAGCTTTCTTT.

This clone occurred a few times. The gene calls are TRBV20-1 and TRBJ2-3; TRBD2 aligns across 11 bases. V trimming: 3 bases; J trimming: 5 bases; junction bases outside the gene matches: 13. The CDR3 is 17 amino acids. CDR1 and CDR2 (germline): DFQATT, SNEGSKA (reference sequence). In nucleotides, the CDR3 is TGCAGTGCTAGTGGTGGTAGCGGGGGGGCTCGGTTAGATACGCAGTATTTT. Its protein is CSASGGSGGARLDTQYF.

The V gene is TRBV5-4, the J gene TRBJ2-1; 9 bases line up with TRBD1. V dropped 3 bases and J dropped 2; count of bases not matched to a gene: 9. CDR3 length: 17 residues. Per the germline V gene, CDR1 is SGHNT and CDR2 is YYREEE (reference sequence). CDR3 sequence reads: CASSSNWGTGTYNEQFF. In DNA form, the CDR3 reads TGTGCCAGCAGCTCCAATTGGGGGACAGGGACCTACAATGAGCAGTTCTTC.

This chain connects TRBV10-3 to TRBJ2-3; D may be TRBD1 (6 bases). This CDR3 contains 12 residues. V dropped 9 bases and J dropped 4 bases, with 11 bases sitting between them. Germline V CDR1 and CDR2: ENHRY, SYGVKD. The CDR3 sequence: CAIQGSPDTQYF. The DNA for the CDR3 is TGTGCCATACAGGGTAGCCCAGATACGCAGTATTTT.

This clone came up a few times. V is TRBV6-5 and J is TRBJ2-2, with D possibly TRBD1 on 5 matching bases. CDR3 length: 14 residues. Trimming removed 5 bases at V and 4 bases at J, with 11 bases between. Germline CDR1 MNHEY, CDR2 SVGAGI. CDR3 in DNA: TGTGCCAGCAGTCAACACAGGCTCACCGGGGAGCTGTTTTTT. This codes for CASSQHRLTGELFF.

V and J are TRBV19 and TRBJ1-5, with a weak D call TRBD1 (5 bases). Germline CDR1 LNHDA, CDR2 SQIVND (reference sequence). There are 15 residues in the CDR3. V lost 2 bases and J 6 bases, leaving 14 bases between the germline ends. The CDR3: CASSITSGRRQPQHF. DNA for the CDR3: TGTGCCAGTAGTATAACATCAGGGCGGCGTCAGCCCCAGCATTTT. Filled out from reference TRBV19 and TRBJ1-5, the complete variable domain reads DGGITQSPKYLFRKEGQNVTLSCEQNLNHDAMYWYRQDPGQGLRLIYYSQIVNDFQKGDIAEGYSVSREKKESFPLTVTSAQKNPTAFYLCASSITSGRRQPQHFGDGTRLSIL.

This clone was detected only once. The chain recombines TRBV9 with TRBJ2-1; TRBD1 is a possible D gene (5 bases). Germline-derived CDR1 and CDR2 are SGDLS and YYNGEE. Trimming shortened V by 0 bases and J by 13 bases, and 17 bases separated the two germline ends. The CDR3 has 14 residues. The DNA of the CDR3 is TGTGCCAGCAGCGTAGTTCCATTAGGGGCGGCCCAGTTCTTC. Amino acids: CASSVVPLGAAQFF.

The gene calls are TRBV5-1 and TRBJ2-6; maybe TRBD2 (5 bases). The V gene's germline CDR1 is SGHRS and CDR2 YFSETQ. The CDR3 covers 15 residues. Trimming cost V 0 bases and J 4 bases, with 8 bases left between them. The CDR3, as DNA: TGCGCCAGCAGCTTGGCCGTAGCGGGGGCCAACGTCCTGACTTTC. Protein product: CASSLAVAGANVLTF.

There are a few counts of this clone. The rearrangement links TRBV3-1 (or the pseudogene TRBV3-2) to TRBJ1-1; unclear D gene. The V gene's germline CDR1 is LGHDT and CDR2 YNNKEL (reference sequence). The CDR3 contains 16 residues. V lost 0 bases and J 0 bases, leaving 11 bases between the germline ends. CDR3 DNA: TGTGCCAGCAGCCAAGATCCACCCGCTATGAACACTGAAGCTTTCTTT. This translates into CASSQDPPAMNTEAFF.

The V gene is TRBV27, the J gene TRBJ2-7, with 14 bases matching TRBD2. This CDR3 spans 18 amino acids. Trimming took 4 bases from V and 0 from J; bases not matched to a gene: 8. Looked up from germline, CDR1 is MNHEY and CDR2 is SMNVEV (reference sequence). The CDR3 region has the DNA TGTGCCAGCAGTTGGAGACTAGCGGGAGGGCCCAACTCCTACGAGCAGTACTTC. This encodes CASSWRLAGGPNSYEQYF.

CDR3 DNA sequence: TGTGCCAGCAGCACCTGGACTAGCGGGAGGAGGGGCGCAGATACGCAGTATTTT. Residues: CASSTWTSGRRGADTQYF. This chain joins TRBV11-3 and TRBJ2-3; TRBD2 matches 14 bases. The CDR3 runs 18 residues. Germline V gene sequence: CDR1 SGHNT, CDR2 YENEEA. J was trimmed by 4 bases and V by 5 bases; bases with no gene match: 11.